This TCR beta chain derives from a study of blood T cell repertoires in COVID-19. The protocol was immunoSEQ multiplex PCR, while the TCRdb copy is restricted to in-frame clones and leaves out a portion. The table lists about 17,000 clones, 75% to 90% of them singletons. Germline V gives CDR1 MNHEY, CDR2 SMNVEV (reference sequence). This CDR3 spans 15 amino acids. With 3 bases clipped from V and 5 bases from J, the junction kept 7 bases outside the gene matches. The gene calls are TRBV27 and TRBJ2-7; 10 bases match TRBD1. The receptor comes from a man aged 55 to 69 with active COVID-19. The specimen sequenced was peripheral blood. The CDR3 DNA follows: TGTGCCAGCAGTTTCCGGGACAGGGGAATCCACGAGCAGTACTTC. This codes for CASSFRDRGIHEQYF.